The 21 T cell receptor beta chains given below trace back to one sample, sequenced in a study of shared clonotypes between healthy human individuals (dated by TCRdb to 2018 to 2020). The library came from the immunoSEQ multiplex PCR assay. The source is immuneACCESS, and TCRdb retained only in-frame sequences with V and J called. Part of the clones is not carried over; for the studies checked, unresolved V genes explain less than half of this, and the remainder is unexplained. A total of approximately 2,000,000 clones appear in this sample, 85% to 95% of them only once. Approximately 0.41% of the sample goes to the ten largest clones. The sample consisted of naive CD4+ T cells from PBMCs. The sample's cell subset or site, from its label and the paper: CD45RA+ positively selected. All receptors come from a man in his late teens or twenties in good health. Some clones in this sample may be carry-over from other donors' samples.

The rearrangement uses TRBV15 and TRBJ1-5, with D unresolved. Germline values: CDR1 LNHNV, CDR2 YYDKDF (reference sequence). Between the trimmed V and J ends, which lost 3 bases and 9 bases, there was a span of 6 bases. This CDR3 region has 11 residues. The CDR3: CATSRVGPQHF. The CDR3 DNA reads TGTGCCACCAGCAGGGTTGGGCCCCAGCATTTT.

This chain uses TRBV4-1 with TRBJ1-3; D unresolved. The CDR3 is 16 residues long. Trimming pared 4 bases from V and 0 bases from J, leaving 13 bases between. In germline, CDR1 is MGHRA, CDR2 YSYEKL. CDR3 sequence reads: CASSLTPSNSGNTIYF. The DNA for the CDR3 is TGCGCCAGCAGCCTAACCCCATCCAACTCTGGAAACACCATATATTTT.

V gene TRBV5-4 combines with J gene TRBJ2-1; D uncertain. V shed 0 bases and J shed 0 bases, with 10 bases lying between them. The CDR3 runs 16 residues. Per the germline V gene, CDR1 is SGHNT and CDR2 is YYREEE (reference sequence). The CDR3 nucleotides are TGTGCCAGCAGCTTGGCCCACGCCAACTCCTACAATGAGCAGTTCTTC. Translating gives CASSLAHANSYNEQFF.

In DNA, the CDR3 is TGTGCCAGCATTAGGCACGGGGTCGGTGAAAAACTGTTTTTT. Amino acids: CASIRHGVGEKLFF. The chain couples TRBV28 to TRBJ1-4; no clear D gene. CDR3 size: 14 residues. Trimming removed 7 bases at V and 7 bases at J, with 16 bases between. Germline V gives CDR1 MDHEN, CDR2 SYDVKM. The full variable domain, rest sourced from reference TRBV28 and TRBJ1-4, is DVKVTQSSRYLVKRTGEKVFLECVQDMDHENMFWYRQDPGLGLRLIYFSYDVKMKEKGDIPEGYSVSREKKERFSLILESASTNQTSMYLCASIRHGVGEKLFFGSGTQLSVL.

This chain joins TRBV28 and TRBJ2-7, with D tentatively TRBD1 (5 bases). The CDR3 runs 15 residues. Deletions cut 4 bases from V and 6 bases from J, with 19 bases between. Germline lookup yields CDR1 MDHEN and CDR2 SYDVKM. The CDR3 region is CASSSWKLGLSEQYF. The CDR3 DNA sequence: TGTGCCAGCAGTTCCTGGAAGTTGGGGCTCTCCGAGCAGTACTTC. The whole variable domain, filled in from reference TRBV28 and TRBJ2-7, reads DVKVTQSSRYLVKRTGEKVFLECVQDMDHENMFWYRQDPGLGLRLIYFSYDVKMKEKGDIPEGYSVSREKKERFSLILESASTNQTSMYLCASSSWKLGLSEQYFGPGTRLTVT.

Here the CDR3 reads CASRPSWGSSYEQYF. In nucleotides, the CDR3 is TGCGCCAGCAGGCCTAGCTGGGGGAGCTCCTACGAGCAGTACTTC. V gene TRBV5-1 combines with J gene TRBJ2-7; D is tentatively TRBD1 or TRBD2 (5 bases each). The CDR3 runs to 15 residues. Germline V CDR1 and CDR2: SGHRS, YFSETQ. Trimming pared 5 bases from V and 0 bases from J, leaving 15 bases between.

V usage is TRBV5-4 and J usage is TRBJ1-2; the D is unclear. The germline V gene encodes CDR1 SGHNT and CDR2 YYREEE (reference sequence). This CDR3 is 12 amino acids long. V lost 4 bases to trimming and J lost 5 bases, with 9 bases between them. In DNA form, the CDR3 reads TGTGCCAGCAGCCCCGGGGAGTATGGCTACACCTTC. Its protein product is CASSPGEYGYTF.

This chain uses TRBV29-1 with TRBJ2-3; D gene unclear. This CDR3 is 13 amino acids long. Germline V CDR1 and CDR2: SQVTM, ANQGSEA. The V end was cut by 5 bases, the J end by 2 bases, with 11 bases between. CDR3 nucleotides: TGCAGCGTTCGCATGGCCCTCACAGATACGCAGTATTTT. This codes for CSVRMALTDTQYF.

V usage is TRBV6-6 and J usage is TRBJ1-1; 7 nucleotides line up with TRBD1. The CDR3 runs 15 residues. The germline V gene has CDR1 MNHNY and CDR2 SVGAGI (reference sequence). V was pared by 2 bases and J by 1 base, with 4 bases of the junction left unmatched. The CDR3 sequence is CASSYRGQTNTEAFF. Here the CDR3 DNA reads TGTGCCAGCAGTTACAGGGGGCAGACGAACACTGAAGCTTTCTTT.

This chain connects TRBV7-2 to TRBJ2-3; 9 bases fit TRBD2. This CDR3 has 14 residues. Per the germline V gene, CDR1 is SGHTA and CDR2 is FQGNSA. V trimming: 2 bases; J trimming: 6 bases; junction bases outside the gene matches: 3. The CDR3 sequence is CASSLLAGIDTQYF. CDR3 DNA sequence: TGTGCCAGCAGCTTACTAGCGGGAATCGATACGCAGTATTTT. Combining the CDR3 with reference TRBV7-2 and TRBJ2-3 gives the whole variable domain GAGVSQSPSNKVTEKGKDVELRCDPISGHTALYWYRQSLGQGLEFLIYFQGNSAPDKSGLPSDRFSAERTGGSVSTLTIQRTQQEDSAVYLCASSLLAGIDTQYFGPGTRLTVL.

The V call is TRBV29-1, the J call TRBJ2-1; 13 nucleotides line up with TRBD2. Trimming cost V 7 bases and J 7 bases; bases outside gene matches: 7. This CDR3 region has 14 residues. CDR1 SQVTM and CDR2 ANQGSEA come from the germline V gene. The CDR3 DNA sequence: TGCAGCGCTCGGACTAGCGGGAGTTCGAATGAGCAGTTCTTC. This translates into CSARTSGSSNEQFF.

The chain recombines TRBV10-3 with TRBJ2-6; 10 bases match TRBD1. Germline V gene data show CDR1 as ENHRY and CDR2 as SYGVKD. CDR3 length: 16 amino acids. The CDR3 DNA follows: TGTGCTACGCGGACAGGGGGTTTCTCTGGGGCCAACGTCCTGACTTTC. Protein: CATRTGGFSGANVLTF.

The V and J genes are TRBV6-6 and TRBJ2-7; perhaps TRBD2 as D (6 bases). CDR1 MNHNY and CDR2 SVGAGI come from the germline V gene (reference sequence). The CDR3 spans 15 residues. The ends were cut back, 2 bases at V and 0 bases at J, with 11 bases in the middle. CDR3 sequence (DNA): TGTGCCAGCAGTTACGAGCGGGTCCGCTCCTACGAGCAGTACTTC. Residues: CASSYERVRSYEQYF.

V usage is TRBV19 and J usage is TRBJ2-2; TRBD2 aligns across 7 bases. This CDR3 is 17 amino acids long. Trimming removed 4 bases from V and 5 bases from J; junction bases left unmatched: 13. Germline V CDR1 and CDR2: LNHDA, SQIVND (reference sequence). CDR3 in amino acids: CASSKKTLAGETGELFF. In DNA, the CDR3 is TGTGCCAGTAGTAAAAAAACACTCGCGGGGGAAACCGGGGAGCTGTTTTTT.

This rearrangement joins TRBV28 to TRBJ2-3; TRBD1 matches 8 bases. Germline V lookup: CDR1 MDHEN, CDR2 SYDVKM. V shed 5 bases, J shed 1 base, and the junction held 8 bases outside the gene matches. The CDR3 extends over 16 amino acids. CDR3 protein: CASSPMDRARTDTQYF. Here the CDR3 DNA reads TGTGCCAGCAGTCCGATGGACAGGGCCCGCACAGATACGCAGTATTTT.

This rearrangement joins TRBV30 to TRBJ1-4; 9 nucleotides align to TRBD1. CDR1 and CDR2 from the germline V gene are GTSNPN and SVGIG (reference sequence). The CDR3 totals 13 residues. V trimming: 1 base; J trimming: 7 bases; junction bases outside the gene matches: 1. In DNA form, the CDR3 reads TGTGCCTGGAGTGAGGACAGGGGTGAAAAACTGTTTTTT. Protein: CAWSEDRGEKLFF.

This rearrangement joins TRBV5-8 to TRBJ2-4, with 8 bases aligning to TRBD1. Looked up from germline, CDR1 is SGHTS and CDR2 is YDEGEE. Unmatched junction bases numbered 6, after V lost 0 bases and J lost 7 bases. This CDR3 is 15 amino acids long. As DNA, the CDR3 is TGTGCCAGCAGCTTGGCGGGACAGGATTGGAACATTCAGTACTTC. Its translation is CASSLAGQDWNIQYF.

The V and J genes are TRBV6-1 and TRBJ2-2; D is unclear. Germline lookup yields CDR1 MNHNS and CDR2 SASEGT. This CDR3 has 15 amino acids. The germline V and J ends were trimmed by 3 bases and 0 bases, with 8 bases remaining between them. CDR3 in amino acids: CASSESGANTGELFF. The CDR3 DNA reads TGTGCCAGCAGTGAGTCAGGAGCGAACACCGGGGAGCTGTTTTTT.

V and J are TRBV28 and TRBJ2-6; D not certain. Germline V CDR1 and CDR2: MDHEN, SYDVKM. V shed 2 bases and J shed 4 bases, with 3 bases lying between them. This CDR3 is 13 amino acids long. CDR3: CASSLVGANVLTF. Written as DNA, the CDR3 is TGTGCCAGCAGTTTAGTAGGGGCCAACGTCCTGACTTTC.

V is TRBV7-2 and J is TRBJ1-2; D is perhaps TRBD1 (5 bases). Per germline, CDR1 SGHTA and CDR2 FQGNSA. The CDR3 spans 15 residues. Trimming took off 4 bases at V and 6 bases at J, with 18 bases between the two ends. CDR3 amino acids: CASSSGPGWRDGYTF. As DNA, the CDR3 is TGTGCCAGCAGCTCAGGGCCAGGTTGGAGGGATGGCTACACCTTC.

The V and J genes are TRBV5-3 and TRBJ2-1, with 9 bases aligning to TRBD2. TRBV5-3 is sorted into the ORF group, with uncertain function. The CDR3 loop spans 21 amino acids. With V trimmed by 1 base and J by 0 bases, 17 bases remained unmatched. The CDR3 coding sequence is TGTGCCAGAAGCTTGCCTCCGGTGGGGGTAGCGGGGGAGAGCTCCTACAATGAGCAGTTCTTC. Amino acids: CARSLPPVGVAGESSYNEQFF.